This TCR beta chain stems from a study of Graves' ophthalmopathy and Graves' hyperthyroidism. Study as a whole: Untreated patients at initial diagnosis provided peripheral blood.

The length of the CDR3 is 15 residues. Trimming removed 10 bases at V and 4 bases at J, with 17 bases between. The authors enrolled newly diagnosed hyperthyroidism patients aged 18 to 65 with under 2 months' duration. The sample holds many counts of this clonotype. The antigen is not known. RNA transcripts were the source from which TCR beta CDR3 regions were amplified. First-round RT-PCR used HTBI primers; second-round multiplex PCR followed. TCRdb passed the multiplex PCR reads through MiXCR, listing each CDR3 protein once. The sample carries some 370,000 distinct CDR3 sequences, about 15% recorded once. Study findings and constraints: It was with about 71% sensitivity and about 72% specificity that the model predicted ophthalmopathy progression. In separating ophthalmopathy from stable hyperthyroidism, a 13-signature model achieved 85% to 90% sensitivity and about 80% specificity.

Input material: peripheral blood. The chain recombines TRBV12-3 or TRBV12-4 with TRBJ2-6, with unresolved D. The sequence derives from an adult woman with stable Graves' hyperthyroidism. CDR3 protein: CATRLGSSGANVLTF. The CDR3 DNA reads TGTGCCACCAGATTAGGGTCGTCCGGGGCCAACGTCCTGACTTTC.